The rows below give T cell receptor beta chains drawn from one sample of a study of identical twins. Using its own MiXCR run on the 5' RACE reads, TCRdb lists one record per CDR3 protein. The table lists 550,000 to 700,000 distinct CDR3 sequences, around 20% of them singletons. This sample also belongs to another study, concerning T cells expressing NK-cell markers.

Sequenced material: PBMCs. Source of these receptors: a woman aged 18-29 years in good health. CDR3s include the opening cysteine and the closing phenylalanine or tryptophan. A D gene is named only where the DNA matches it firmly. Clone size appears in some rows only: once, few, many, or a class for an expanded clone.

>TRBV5-6|TRBJ2-3|-|-
TGTGCCAGCAGCTCCGGATGGCCTTCCACAACCGCAGATACGCAGTATTTT
CASSSGWPSTTADTQYF
>TRBV15|TRBJ2-7|TRBD2|few
TGTGCCACCAGCAGAGGACTAGCGGGGACCTTCTACTACGAGCAGTACTTC
CATSRGLAGTFYYEQYF
>TRBV20-1|TRBJ2-7|-|-
TGCAGTGCTAGGAGGGACGCGTGGGAGCAGTACTTC
CSARRDAWEQYF
>TRBV20-1|TRBJ2-1|TRBD2|many
TGCAGTGCCCCTTCTAGGACTAGCGGGATAAATGAGCAGTTCTTC
CSAPSRTSGINEQFF
>TRBV11-2|TRBJ2-1|-|few
TGTGCCAGCAGCTTATATGGGTGGGCGCGGGGAAGCCTCCTACACAATGAGCAGTTCTTC
CASSLYGWARGSLLHNEQFF
>TRBV9|TRBJ2-1|-|few
TGTGCCAGCAGCGTAGAAGCTCCCTACAATGAGCAGTTCTTC
CASSVEAPYNEQFF
>TRBV5-6|TRBJ2-7|-|-
TGTGCCAGCAGCGGCGACAGCCATACCTACGAGCAGTACTTC
CASSGDSHTYEQYF
>TRBV20-1|TRBJ1-4|TRBD1|-
TGCAGTGCTCTGACAGGGGTTGAAAAACTGTTTTTT
CSALTGVEKLFF
>TRBV29-1|TRBJ2-5|-|few
TGCAGCGTTGAATCTGGAGGCGAGACCCAGTACTTC
CSVESGGETQYF
>TRBV7-9|TRBJ1-3|TRBD1|-
TGTGCCAGCAGCTCGACAGGGATAGCGCACACCATATATTTT
CASSSTGIAHTIYF
>TRBV5-1|TRBJ2-3|-|few
TGCGCCAGCAGCCTAGGGCCTGGCGGTGGGGGGGGCCGCTCAGATACGCAGTATTTT
CASSLGPGGGGGRSDTQYF
>TRBV29-1|TRBJ2-2|-|-
TGCAGCGCGGACTTCTCCAACACCGGGGAGCTGTTTTTT
CSADFSNTGELFF
>TRBV29-1|TRBJ2-1|-|-
TGCAGCGCTTCGAACGGAGGGGGCACAATCTCGGAGTTCTTC
CSASNGGGTISEFF
>TRBV27|TRBJ2-7|TRBD1|few
TGTGCCAGCAAGGCACGCGGACAGGCTTACGAGCAGTACTTC
CASKARGQAYEQYF
>TRBV2|TRBJ2-7|-|-
TGTGCCAGCAGTGCCCAGGGATCGGAGCAGTACTTC
CASSAQGSEQYF
>TRBV29-1|TRBJ2-1|TRBD2|-
TGCAGCGTTCTGGAGGCTAGCGGGAGTAGCTCCTACAATGAGCAGTTCTTC
CSVLEASGSSSYNEQFF
>TRBV29-1|TRBJ2-1|-|-
TGCAGCGTTGGGAGACCGGGACTTTCTCCCCATGAGCAGTTCTTC
CSVGRPGLSPHEQFF
>TRBV6-5|TRBJ2-1|-|few
TGTGCCAGCAGTTACGCGACCGCCCGGTGGGAGCAGTTCTTC
CASSYATARWEQFF
>TRBV20-1|TRBJ2-6|TRBD1|-
TGCAGTGCTCTTGACAGGGGCTCTGGGGCCAACGTCCTGACTTTC
CSALDRGSGANVLTF
>TRBV20-1|TRBJ2-1|TRBD2|few
TGCAGTGCTAGGGGGGCTAGCGGGAGTCTAGGCTACAATGAGCAGTTCTTC
CSARGASGSLGYNEQFF
>TRBV3-1|TRBJ2-1|-|few
TGTGCCAGCAGCCAAGTCGTGGATGAGCAGTTCTTC
CASSQVVDEQFF
>TRBV10-3|TRBJ2-7|TRBD2|-
TGTGCCGCCCGCGCCAGCGGGAGAACCGAGCAGTACTTC
CAARASGRTEQYF
>TRBV20-1|TRBJ2-1|-|-
TGCAGTGCCTATTTGACTAGTGCGAATGAGCAGTTCTTC
CSAYLTSANEQFF
>TRBV11-1|TRBJ2-2|-|-
TGTGCCAGCAGCTTTATCCTTGGTGGACAGCGTGACACCGGGGAGCTGTTTTTT
CASSFILGGQRDTGELFF
>TRBV5-1|TRBJ2-1|-|many
TGCGCCAGCAGCCTGCAGGACTCGATCGACAATGAGCAGTTCTTC
CASSLQDSIDNEQFF
>TRBV9|TRBJ1-4|-|-
TGTGCCAGCAGCGCGACAGCCCTGAATGAAAAACTGTTTTTT
CASSATALNEKLFF
>TRBV3-1|TRBJ2-7|TRBD2|few
TGTGCCAGCAAAAAAGGACTAGCGGATTCCTACGAGCAGTACTTC
CASKKGLADSYEQYF
>TRBV20-1|TRBJ2-3|-|-
TGCAGTGCTAGAGGGGGATGGGGGGGCACAGATACGCAGTATTTT
CSARGGWGGTDTQYF
>TRBV10-1|TRBJ2-2|-|-
TGCGCCAGCAGTGGGAGCAACACCGGGGAGCTGTTTTTT
CASSGSNTGELFF
>TRBV6-1|TRBJ2-2|-|few
TGTGCCAGCCTGGCCGGGGAGCTGTTTTTT
CASLAGELFF
>TRBV6-2/TRBV6-3|TRBJ2-5|-|-
TGTGCCAGCAGTTACACTAGCTTGGAAGAGACCCAGTACTTC
CASSYTSLEETQYF
>TRBV20-1|TRBJ2-1|-|-
TGCAGTGCTAGTTTTCCTTCTTACAATGAGCAGTTCTTC
CSASFPSYNEQFF
>TRBV25-1|TRBJ2-1|TRBD1|-
TGTGCCAGCAGTGATCCCGGGACAGGGACTGGTGAGCAGTTCTTC
CASSDPGTGTGEQFF
>TRBV11-2|TRBJ2-3|-|few
TGTGCCAGCAGCTTCCAGGCGGCCATTACGCAGTATTTT
CASSFQAAITQYF
>TRBV7-2|TRBJ2-3|TRBD1|-
TGTGCCAGCAGCCCCGGGACAGGGAACACAGATACGCAGTATTTT
CASSPGTGNTDTQYF
>TRBV12-3/TRBV12-4|TRBJ1-5|-|many
TGTGCCAGCAGTCAGGACCCATATAGCAATCAGCCCCAGCATTTT
CASSQDPYSNQPQHF
>TRBV20-1|TRBJ1-6|TRBD1|-
TGCAGCGTCCGCCGACAGGGAAATTCACCCCTCCACTTT
CSVRRQGNSPLHF
>TRBV12-3/TRBV12-4|TRBJ2-1|-|many
TGTGCCAGCAGTTCCCAGGGGGGTGAGCAGTTCTTC
CASSSQGGEQFF
>TRBV7-2|TRBJ1-6|-|few
TGTGCCAGCAGCCGAAAGACGGCGGCGGATTCACCCCTCCACTTT
CASSRKTAADSPLHF
>TRBV20-1|TRBJ1-2|-|few
TGCAGTGCAGTCACAGCGAACTATGGCTACACCTTC
CSAVTANYGYTF
>TRBV6-1|TRBJ2-7|-|few
TGTGCCAGCAGCCATAGCACAGGGACGAGCTACGAGCAGTACTTC
CASSHSTGTSYEQYF
>TRBV7-9|TRBJ2-2|-|many
TGTGCCAGCAGCTTTCCAGCCACCGGGGAGCTGTTTTTT
CASSFPATGELFF
>TRBV6-5|TRBJ2-2|-|-
TGTGCCAGCAGTAAGGACGGGGAGCTGTTTTTT
CASSKDGELFF
>TRBV4-3|TRBJ2-5|TRBD2|-
TGCGCCAGCAGCCAAGAGGGACTAGCTGCTCGGGAGACCCAGTACTTC
CASSQEGLAARETQYF
>TRBV20-1|TRBJ2-1|TRBD2|few
TGCAGTGCTAGAGTGGTAGCGGGAGACTACAATGAGCAGTTCTTC
CSARVVAGDYNEQFF
>TRBV7-9|TRBJ1-2|-|few
TGTGCCAGCAGCGGCCGTGAGGGATTCGGTGGCTACACCTTC
CASSGREGFGGYTF
>TRBV20-1|TRBJ1-4|-|-
TGCAGTGCTAGAGATCCGGCCGCAACTAATGAAAAACTGTTTTTT
CSARDPAATNEKLFF
>TRBV6-2/TRBV6-3|TRBJ2-2|-|-
TGTGCCAGCAGGAAGAGCCAGAACACCGGGGAGCTGTTTTTT
CASRKSQNTGELFF
>TRBV7-7|TRBJ1-1|-|few
TGTGCTAGCAGCAAGGACTCTTCCACTGAAGCTTTCTTT
CASSKDSSTEAFF
>TRBV7-2|TRBJ2-3|-|few
TGTGCCAGCAGCTTCCGGGTGGGGTCAGATACGCAGTATTTT
CASSFRVGSDTQYF
>TRBV30|TRBJ1-1|-|-
TGTGCCTGGATTCTGGGGATCACTGAAGCTTTCTTT
CAWILGITEAFF
>TRBV4-2|TRBJ1-5|-|-
TGTGCCAGTAAGGGTGAAGGCAATCAGCCCCAGCATTTT
CASKGEGNQPQHF